The sample holds a few counts of the clone carrying this TCR beta chain. The antigen is undetermined. The data were taken from a study of identifying expanded T cells in peripheral blood. Sequenced by immunoSEQ multiplex PCR; TCRdb stores in-frame clones only, minus some. This table holds approximately 81,000 clones, around 84% found once. During the collection period, no donor immune events like infections were recorded. Whole-study findings and limits: Clone count variance between roughly 2-week samples rose with total template count. Over around two and four weeks, about 16.4 and 19 clones changed, versus roughly 1.1 between replicates.

This TCR was recovered from a person between 18 and 75 years old in good health. Sequences were obtained from blood.

This CDR3 reads CASSASTGPLETQYF. The CDR3 region has the DNA TGCGCCAGCAGCGCCTCGACAGGGCCTTTGGAGACCCAGTACTTC. The rearrangement links TRBV5-1 to TRBJ2-5, with TRBD1 matching 7 bases. Germline lookup yields CDR1 SGHRS and CDR2 YFSETQ. J was trimmed by 5 bases and V by 4 bases; bases with no gene match: 11. CDR3 size: 15 residues.